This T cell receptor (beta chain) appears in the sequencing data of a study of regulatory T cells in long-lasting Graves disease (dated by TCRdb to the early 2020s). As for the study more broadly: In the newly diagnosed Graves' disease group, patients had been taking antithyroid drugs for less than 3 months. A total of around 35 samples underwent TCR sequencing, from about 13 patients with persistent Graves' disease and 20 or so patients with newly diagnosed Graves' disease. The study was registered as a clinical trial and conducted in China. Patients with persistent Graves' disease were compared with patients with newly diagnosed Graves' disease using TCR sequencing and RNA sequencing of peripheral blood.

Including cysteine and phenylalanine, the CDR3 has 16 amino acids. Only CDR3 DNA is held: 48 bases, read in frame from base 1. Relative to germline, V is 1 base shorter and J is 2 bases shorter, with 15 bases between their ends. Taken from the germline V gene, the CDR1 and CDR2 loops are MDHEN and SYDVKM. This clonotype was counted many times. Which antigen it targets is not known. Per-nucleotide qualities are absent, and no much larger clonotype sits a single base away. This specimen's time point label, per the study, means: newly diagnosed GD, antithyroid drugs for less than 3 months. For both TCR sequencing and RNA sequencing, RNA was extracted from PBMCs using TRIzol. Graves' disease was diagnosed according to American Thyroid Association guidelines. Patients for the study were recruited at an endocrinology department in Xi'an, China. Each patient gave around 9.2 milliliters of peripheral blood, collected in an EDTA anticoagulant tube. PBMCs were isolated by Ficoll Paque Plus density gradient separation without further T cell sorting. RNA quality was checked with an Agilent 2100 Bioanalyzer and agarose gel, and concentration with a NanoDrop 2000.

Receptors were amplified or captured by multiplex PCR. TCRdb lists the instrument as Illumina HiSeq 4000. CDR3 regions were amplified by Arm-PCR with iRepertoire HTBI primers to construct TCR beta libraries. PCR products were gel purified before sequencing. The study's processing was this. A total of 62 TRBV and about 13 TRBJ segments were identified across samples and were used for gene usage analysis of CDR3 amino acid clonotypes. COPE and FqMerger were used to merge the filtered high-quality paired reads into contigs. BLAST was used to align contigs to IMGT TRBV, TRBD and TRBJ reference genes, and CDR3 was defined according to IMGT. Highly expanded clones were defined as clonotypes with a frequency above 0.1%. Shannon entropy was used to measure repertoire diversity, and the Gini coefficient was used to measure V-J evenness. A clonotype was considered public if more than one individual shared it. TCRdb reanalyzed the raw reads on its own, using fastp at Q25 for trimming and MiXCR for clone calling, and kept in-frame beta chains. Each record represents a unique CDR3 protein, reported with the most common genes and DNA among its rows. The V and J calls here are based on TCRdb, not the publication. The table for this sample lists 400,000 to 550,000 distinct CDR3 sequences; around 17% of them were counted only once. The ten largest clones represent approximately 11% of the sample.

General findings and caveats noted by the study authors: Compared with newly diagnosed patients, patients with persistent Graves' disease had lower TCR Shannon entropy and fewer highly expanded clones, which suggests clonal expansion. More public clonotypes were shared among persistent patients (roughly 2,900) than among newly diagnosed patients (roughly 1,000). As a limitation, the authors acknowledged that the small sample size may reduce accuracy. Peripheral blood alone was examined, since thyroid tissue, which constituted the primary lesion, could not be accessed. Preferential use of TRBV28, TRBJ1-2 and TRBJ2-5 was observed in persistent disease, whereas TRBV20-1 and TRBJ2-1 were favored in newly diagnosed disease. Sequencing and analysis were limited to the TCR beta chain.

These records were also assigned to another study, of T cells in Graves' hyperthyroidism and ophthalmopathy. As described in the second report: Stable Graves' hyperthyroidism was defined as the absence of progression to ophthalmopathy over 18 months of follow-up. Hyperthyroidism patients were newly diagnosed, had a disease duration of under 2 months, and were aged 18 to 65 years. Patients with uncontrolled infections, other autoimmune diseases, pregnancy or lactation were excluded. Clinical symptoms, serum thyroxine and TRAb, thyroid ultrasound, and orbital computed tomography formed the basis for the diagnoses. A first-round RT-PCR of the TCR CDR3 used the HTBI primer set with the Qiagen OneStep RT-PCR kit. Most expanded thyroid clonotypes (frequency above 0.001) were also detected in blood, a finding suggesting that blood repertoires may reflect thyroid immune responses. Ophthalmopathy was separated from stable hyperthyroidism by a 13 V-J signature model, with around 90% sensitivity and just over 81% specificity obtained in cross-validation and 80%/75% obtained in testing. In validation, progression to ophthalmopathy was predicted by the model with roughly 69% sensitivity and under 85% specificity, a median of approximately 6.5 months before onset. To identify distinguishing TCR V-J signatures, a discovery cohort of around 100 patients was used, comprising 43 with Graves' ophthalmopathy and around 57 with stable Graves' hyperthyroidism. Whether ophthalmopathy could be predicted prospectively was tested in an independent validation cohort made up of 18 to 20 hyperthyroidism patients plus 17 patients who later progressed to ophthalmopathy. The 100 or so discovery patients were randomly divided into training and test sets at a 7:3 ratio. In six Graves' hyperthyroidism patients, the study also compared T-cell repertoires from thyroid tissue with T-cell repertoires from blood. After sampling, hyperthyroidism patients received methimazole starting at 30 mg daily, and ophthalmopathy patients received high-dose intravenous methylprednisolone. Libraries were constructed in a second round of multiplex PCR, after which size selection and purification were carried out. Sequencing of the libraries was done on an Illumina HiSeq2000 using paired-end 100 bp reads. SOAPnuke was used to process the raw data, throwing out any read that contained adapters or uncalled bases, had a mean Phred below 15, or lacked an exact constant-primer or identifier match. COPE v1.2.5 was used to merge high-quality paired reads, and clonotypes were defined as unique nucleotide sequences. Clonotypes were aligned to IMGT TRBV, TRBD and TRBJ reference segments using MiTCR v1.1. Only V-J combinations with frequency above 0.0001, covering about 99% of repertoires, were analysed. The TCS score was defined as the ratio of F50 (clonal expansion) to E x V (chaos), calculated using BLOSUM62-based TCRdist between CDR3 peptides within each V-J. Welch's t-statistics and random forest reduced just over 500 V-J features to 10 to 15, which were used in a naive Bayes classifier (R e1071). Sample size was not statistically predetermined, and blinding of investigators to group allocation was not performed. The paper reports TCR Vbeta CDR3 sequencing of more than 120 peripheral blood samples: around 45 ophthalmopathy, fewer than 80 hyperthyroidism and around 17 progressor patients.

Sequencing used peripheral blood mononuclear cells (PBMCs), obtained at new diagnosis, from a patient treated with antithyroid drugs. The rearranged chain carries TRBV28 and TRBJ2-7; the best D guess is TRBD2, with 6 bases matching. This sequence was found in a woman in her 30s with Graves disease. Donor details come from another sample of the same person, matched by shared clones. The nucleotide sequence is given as TGTGCCAGCAGTTTATCCAGCGGGCAGTCCCCCTACGAGCAGTACTTC. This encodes CASSLSSGQSPYEQYF.